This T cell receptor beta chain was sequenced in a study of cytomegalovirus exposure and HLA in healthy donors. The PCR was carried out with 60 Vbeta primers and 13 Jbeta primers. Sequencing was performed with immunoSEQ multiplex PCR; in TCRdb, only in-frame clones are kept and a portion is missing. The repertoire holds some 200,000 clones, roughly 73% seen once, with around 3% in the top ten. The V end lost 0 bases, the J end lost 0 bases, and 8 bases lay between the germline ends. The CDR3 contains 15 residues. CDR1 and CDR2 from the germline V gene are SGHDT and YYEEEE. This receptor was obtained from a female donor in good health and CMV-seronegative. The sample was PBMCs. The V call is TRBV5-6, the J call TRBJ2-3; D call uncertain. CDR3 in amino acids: CASSLVFPSTDTQYF. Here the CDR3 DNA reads TGTGCCAGCAGCTTGGTATTTCCTAGCACAGATACGCAGTATTTT.